Listed below are T cell receptor beta chains from one sample, sequenced in a study of blood T cell repertoires in COVID-19. Here immunoSEQ multiplex PCR was the method, and the copy in TCRdb shows in-frame clones only, minus some. The sample lists around 170,000 clones, 86% occurring once. The sequencing sample was made of PBMCs or T cells enriched from blood (not recorded which). The source of these receptors is a woman in her thirties who had recovered from COVID-19. The CDR3 runs from the conserved cysteine through the conserved F or W. A D gene is named only where the DNA matches it firmly. Rows may omit the clone size; those that give it use once, few, many or a size class.

>.|TRBJ2-5|TRBV30|.
CASEGVSQETQYF
TGTGCCTCCGAGGGAGTCTCACAAGAGACCCAGTACTTC
>TRBD2|TRBJ2-3|TRBV6-4|.
CASSLRAGGTDTQYF
TGTGCCAGCAGTCTACGAGCGGGAGGCACAGATACGCAGTATTTT
>.|TRBJ1-1|TRBV25-1|.
CASSEYRMNTEAFF
TGTGCCAGCAGTGAATACAGAATGAACACTGAAGCTTTCTTT
>TRBD2|TRBJ2-7|TRBV13|.
CASSLGTSGSSYEQYF
TGTGCCAGCAGCCTAGGGACTAGCGGAAGCTCCTACGAGCAGTACTTC
>.|TRBJ2-3|TRBV29-1|.
CSVGQGSSTDTQYF
TGCAGCGTTGGGCAGGGGTCGTCCACAGATACGCAGTATTTT
>TRBD2|TRBJ2-1|TRBV4-1|.
CASSQGTSEHNEQFF
TGCGCCAGCAGCCAAGGGACTAGCGAGCACAATGAGCAGTTCTTC
>.|TRBJ2-7|TRBV2|.
CASSSSKSSYEQYF
TGTGCCAGCAGCTCCTCAAAGAGCTCCTACGAGCAGTACTTC
>.|TRBJ2-7|TRBV2|.
CASSETGLYEQYF
TGTGCCAGCAGTGAAACAGGGCTCTACGAGCAGTACTTC
>.|TRBJ2-1|TRBV19|few
CASSDGTAYNEQFF
TGTGCCAGTAGCGACGGGACTGCGTACAATGAGCAGTTCTTC
>.|TRBJ1-4|TRBV5-4|.
CASSLAGGRGEKLFF
TGTGCCAGCAGCTTGGCCGGGGGGCGGGGAGAAAAACTGTTTTTT
>.|TRBJ1-5|TRBV2|few
CASSREVGINQPQHF
TGTGCCAGCAGCCGCGAGGTCGGGATCAATCAGCCCCAGCATTTT
>TRBD2|TRBJ2-7|TRBV4-1|few
CASSQELRQGLAGEQYF
TGCGCCAGCAGCCAAGAGCTTAGGCAGGGTTTAGCGGGCGAGCAGTACTTC
>.|TRBJ2-3|TRBV6-5|.
CASSYSHTDTQYF
TGTGCCAGCAGTTATTCCCACACAGATACGCAGTATTTT
>TRBD2|TRBJ2-7|TRBV15|.
CATSRVIGRSYEQYF
TGTGCCACCAGCAGAGTGATCGGGAGGTCCTACGAGCAGTACTTC
>TRBD2|TRBJ2-3|TRBV11-1|.
CASSFLAGAFDTQYF
TGTGCCAGCAGCTTTCTGGCGGGAGCCTTCGATACGCAGTATTTT
>.|TRBJ2-7|TRBV27|few
CASSLTSEQYF
TGTGCCAGCAGTTTAACGAGCGAGCAGTACTTC
>TRBD2|TRBJ2-5|TRBV28|.
CASSPSGLAETQYF
TGTGCCAGCAGTCCATCGGGACTAGCAGAGACCCAGTACTTC
>.|TRBJ1-1|TRBV29-1|.
CSVVVAHRAEAFF
TGCAGCGTTGTTGTCGCCCATCGCGCTGAAGCTTTCTTT
>.|TRBJ2-7|TRBV18|.
CASSLEREQYF
TGTGCCAGCTCACTTGAGAGGGAGCAGTACTTC
>TRBD1|TRBJ1-2|TRBV29-1|few
CSVEDLVLSGTGGKSVGGYTF
TGCAGCGTTGAAGATTTGGTATTATCAGGGACAGGCGGTAAATCCGTGGGGGGCTACACCTTC
>.|TRBJ1-2|TRBV10-3|.
CAISELGPYGYTF
TGTGCCATCAGTGAGCTGGGCCCTTATGGCTACACCTTC
>TRBD1|TRBJ1-2|TRBV6-5|.
CAARPGTDYGYTF
TGTGCCGCCAGGCCGGGGACAGACTATGGCTACACCTTC